The subject of this entry is one T cell receptor (beta chain). Its specificity is unknown. The entry originates in a study of beta chain features in type 1 diabetes. General study findings and limits: Moderate yet significant TCRB CDR3 shortening was seen in Type 1 diabetes patients in all four CD4+ subsets.

CDR1 is MNHNY and CDR2 is SVGAGI in the germline V gene (reference sequence). This CDR3 is built from 15 residues. The junction had 7 bases not matched to a gene; V was cut back by 6 bases and J by 2 bases. The sequenced template was cDNA made from the entire isolated RNA. Profiling relied on immunoSEQ multiplex PCR, and the TCRdb table lists in-frame clones only, not all of them. In the table there are about 52,000 clones, roughly two fifths of which are singletons. The origin of this receptor is a man under 40 with type 1 diabetes. Sequencing was performed on Tregs from blood. The rearrangement links TRBV6-6 to TRBJ2-7, with 10 bases identical to TRBD2. The CDR3 region is CASSAGLAAPYEQYF. CDR3 DNA sequence: TGTGCCAGCAGCGCAGGACTAGCGGCACCCTACGAGCAGTACTTC.